This TCR beta chain was sequenced in a study of T cell responses to AZD1222 COVID-19 vaccine (dated by TCRdb to the early 2020s). Regarding the study in general: A total of over 230 trial participants underwent TCR sequencing, of whom around 210 had received two doses of AZD1222 and some 25 had received two doses of the MenACWY control vaccine. Trial participants were enrolled by age into 18-55, 56-69 and 70-plus year subgroups, with approximately 150, 28 and 58 TCR-sequenced participants respectively.

The time point label here, explained by the study, means: about 28 days (+/-7) after the second vaccine dose. This specimen's treatment or condition label, interpreted: meningococcal conjugate vaccine given as trial control. The vaccinee samples were drawn from two UK trials, COV001 and COV002, one of which was a single-blind randomized controlled phase 2/3 trial testing AZD1222 (ChAdOx1 nCoV-19) in healthy adults. For TCRbeta chain sequencing, PBMC samples from trial participants were taken at day 0 and at day 28 after the second dose. Per the germline V gene, MNHNS is the CDR1 and SASEGT is the CDR2. The CDR3 covers 14 residues, taking in both the cysteine and the phenylalanine. Only the CDR3 DNA is retained, 42 bases long and in frame from the first base. Trimming takes 0 bases from V and 8 bases from J, and the germline ends sit 13 bases apart. In regard to this clone: There is no known antigen for this receptor. No much larger clone exists at a distance of one base, and base qualities are not known.

The CDR3 regions of human TCRbeta chains were analyzed by immunosequencing. For the original study's pipeline: Repertoire TCRs were matched against a reference library of SARS-CoV-2-specific TCRs generated with the MIRA antigen-specificity platform. Breadth was defined as the fraction of unique TCRs that were SARS-CoV-2-associated, and depth was defined as the fraction of total T cells that were SARS-CoV-2-associated. Using the MIRA data, each spike-specific TCR was mapped to the spike region that the TCR reacts to and placed in a CD4 or CD8 class. Log10-transformed breadth and depth values were compared by one-way ANOVA with Sidak's multiple comparisons tests. This immuneACCESS table, as held by TCRdb, lists in-frame sequences with V and J called but not all clones. Of the missing ones, under half trace to an unresolved V gene in checked studies; the others have no known cause. V and J calls and clone size follow that table, whereas D and trimming were derived from the DNA. This sample comprises 200,000 to 250,000 clones, around 94% of them detected only once. The ten largest clonotypes hold about 1.5% of the sample.

The paper as a whole reports these results and caveats: Participants were mostly white British, with more females than males. The authors suggested clonal diversity may have been underestimated. Vaccine-associated CD4 TCRs spanned the whole spike protein, with dominant responses in regions 160-218 and 743-854. Conclusions about previously exposed vaccinees are limited because only a handful of AZD1222 recipients were SARS-CoV-2 seropositive at baseline. A significant rise in spike-specific TCR breadth and depth was observed after two AZD1222 doses relative to day 0 and relative to MenACWY recipients. The 56-69-year group was small, and its depth increase did not reach significance, likely because of low power. Epitopes outside the regions mutated in the B.1.351 and B.1.1.7 variants were reportedly recognized by nearly half of the unique spike-specific TCRs. Because no day 14 peak-response samples were available, the repertoires could be characterized only after the peak T cell response.

The V and J genes are TRBV6-1 and TRBJ1-2, with the D gene uncertain. This sequence was found in an adult who received the MenACWY meningococcal vaccine as a control. The sample was peripheral blood, taken 28 days after the second dose of the MenACWY control vaccine. The nucleotides read TGTGCCAGCAGTGAAGCAGGTTCGGGGAACGGCTACACCTTC. It codes for CASSEAGSGNGYTF.